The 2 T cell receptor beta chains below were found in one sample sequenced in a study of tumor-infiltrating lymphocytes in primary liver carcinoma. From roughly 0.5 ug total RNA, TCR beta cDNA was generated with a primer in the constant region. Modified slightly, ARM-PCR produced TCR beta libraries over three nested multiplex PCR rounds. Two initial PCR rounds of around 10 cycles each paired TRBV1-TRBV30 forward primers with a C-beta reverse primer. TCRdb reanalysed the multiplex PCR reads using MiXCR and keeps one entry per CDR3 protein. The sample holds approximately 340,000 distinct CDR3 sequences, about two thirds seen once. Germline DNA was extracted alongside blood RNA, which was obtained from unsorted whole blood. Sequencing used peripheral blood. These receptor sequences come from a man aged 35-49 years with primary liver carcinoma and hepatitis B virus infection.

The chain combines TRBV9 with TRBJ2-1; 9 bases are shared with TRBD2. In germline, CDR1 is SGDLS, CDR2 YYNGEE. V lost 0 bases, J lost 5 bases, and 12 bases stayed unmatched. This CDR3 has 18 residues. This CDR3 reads CASSVASSGTYQHNEQFF. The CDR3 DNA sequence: TGTGCCAGCAGCGTAGCATCTAGCGGGACGTACCAGCACAATGAGCAGTTCTTC.

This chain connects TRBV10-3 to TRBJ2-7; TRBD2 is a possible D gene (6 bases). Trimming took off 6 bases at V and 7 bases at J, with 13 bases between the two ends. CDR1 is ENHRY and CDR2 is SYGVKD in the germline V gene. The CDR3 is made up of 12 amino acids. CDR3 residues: CAISAGLQEQYF. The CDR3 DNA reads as TGTGCCATCAGCGCGGGACTCCAGGAGCAGTACTTC.